This T cell receptor (beta chain) was recovered during a study of vaccination and CD4 T cells after COVID-19. Cultured CD4+ T cell DNA underwent sequencing with the Oncomine TCR Beta short-read assay. The genomic DNA was obtained from cultured CD4+ T cells by extraction with the QIAamp micro DNA kit. TCRdb used MiXCR to reprocess the PCR reads, holding one entry per CDR3 protein. The table shows thousands of distinct CDR3 sequences, with 60% to 80% occurring only once. Treatment meaning: 10-day PBMC culture with coronavirus spike peptide pools or control peptides (ViraFEST assay). This clonotype came up a few times. Its antigen is undetermined. V was trimmed by 3 bases and J by 8 bases, leaving 16 bases between them. The CDR3 covers 14 residues. Germline-derived CDR1 and CDR2 are MNHNS and SASEGT.

The rearrangement links TRBV6-1 to TRBJ1-1; D not resolved. The clonotype comes from a human donor with COVID-19. Sequenced material: cultured CD4+ T cells from blood, taken after SARS-CoV-2 vaccination. This CDR3 is CASSEVITGKEAFF. The CDR3 DNA follows: TGTGCCAGCAGTGAGGTGATTACCGGGAAAGAAGCTTTCTTT.